This T cell receptor (beta chain) was observed in a study of cytomegalovirus exposure and HLA in healthy donors. The PCR was carried out with 60 Vbeta primers and 13 Jbeta primers. The protocol was immunoSEQ multiplex PCR, while the TCRdb copy is restricted to in-frame clones and leaves out a portion. Seen here are 74,000 or so clones, around 79% observed once, and the top ten hold around a fifth. The CDR3 totals 13 residues. V lost 6 bases and J lost 6, with 12 bases in between. Germline CDR1 MNHEY, CDR2 SMNVEV (reference sequence). This chain links TRBV27 with TRBJ1-5; D is perhaps TRBD1 (5 bases). The sequence was collected from a woman between 40 and 55 years old in good health and CMV-seropositive. The source material was PBMCs. The CDR3 bases are TGTGCCAGCAGCCCAGGGTTTTTTCAGCCCCAGCATTTT. Translated: CASSPGFFQPQHF.